The 9 T cell receptor beta chains below were found in one sample sequenced in a study of technical replicates of blood from a few donors (dated 2017 in TCRdb). The library relied on the immunoSEQ multiplex PCR assay. The table was pulled from immuneACCESS by TCRdb, which kept in-frame rearrangements only. Such tables lose some clones; where checked, under half of the loss comes from unresolved V genes, and the rest has no known cause. The sample yields some 75,000 clones; 90% to 97% were counted once. In total, the top ten clones hold about 0.31% of the sample. The sample taken for sequencing was T cells isolated from PBMCs. The receptor set was obtained from a human donor in good health.

This clone was recorded once. The chain joins TRBV11-2 to TRBJ1-2; D uncertain. Trimming shortened V by 4 bases and J by 5 bases, and 8 bases separated the two germline ends. Germline CDR1 is SGHAT and CDR2 is FQNNGV. This CDR3 spans 12 amino acids. The DNA of the CDR3 is TGTGCCAGCAGCTCGGGGAAGTATGGCTACACCTTC. Translation gives CASSSGKYGYTF.

The chain employs TRBV6-5 and TRBJ2-2; TRBD2 matches at 10 bases. This CDR3 has 15 residues. Germline values: CDR1 MNHEY, CDR2 SVGAGI. V shed 5 bases and J 6 bases; nucleotides not matched to a gene: 6. The CDR3 is CASSASGSSPGELFF. The CDR3 DNA is TGTGCCAGCAGTGCTAGCGGGAGTAGTCCCGGGGAGCTGTTTTTT.

CDR3 DNA sequence: TGTGCCAGCAGTTACGAGGGTCATGCCCAGCATTTT. It encodes CASSYEGHAQHF. This chain uses TRBV6-6 with TRBJ1-5; D is ambiguous. Germline V lookup: CDR1 MNHNY, CDR2 SVGAGI (reference sequence). The CDR3 spans 12 residues. The V gene lost 2 bases and the J gene lost 11 bases, with 10 bases spanning the gap.

The chain couples TRBV19 to TRBJ2-5; 7 nucleotides align to TRBD1. This CDR3 contains 15 residues. The V gene end was trimmed by 6 bases and the J gene end by 2 bases; junction bases not matched to a gene: 9. The germline V gene encodes CDR1 LNHDA and CDR2 SQIVND (reference sequence). CDR3 bases: TGTGCCAGTAGACAGACAGGGAGACCTCAAGAGACCCAGTACTTC. Protein: CASRQTGRPQETQYF. Using reference TRBV19 and TRBJ2-5 for the parts outside the CDR3, the full variable domain is DGGITQSPKYLFRKEGQNVTLSCEQNLNHDAMYWYRQDPGQGLRLIYYSQIVNDFQKGDIAEGYSVSREKKESFPLTVTSAQKNPTAFYLCASRQTGRPQETQYFGPGTRLLVL.

This chain links TRBV9 with TRBJ2-1; 7 bases match TRBD2. The V and J ends lost 0 bases and 12 bases, in that order; junction bases with no gene match: 6. The CDR3 is 13 residues long. Germline V gene sequence: CDR1 SGDLS, CDR2 YYNGEE. The CDR3 reads CASSVEQWGGQFF. The CDR3, as DNA: TGTGCCAGCAGCGTAGAGCAGTGGGGGGGGCAGTTCTTC.

The V gene is TRBV6-6, the J gene TRBJ1-2, with D possibly matching TRBD1 (6 bases). This CDR3 has 13 amino acids. The ends were cut back, 5 bases at V and 4 bases at J, with 11 bases in the middle. CDR1 and CDR2 (germline): MNHNY, SVGAGI (reference sequence). CDR3 sequence reads: CASSRQETYGYTF. In DNA, the CDR3 is TGTGCCAGCAGTCGACAGGAGACCTATGGCTACACCTTC.

The J gene is TRBJ2-5, the V gene TRBV20-1; no clear D. Germline V lookup: CDR1 DFQATT, CDR2 SNEGSKA (reference sequence). This CDR3 has 10 residues. V lost 6 bases and J 4 bases, leaving 6 bases between the germline ends. The CDR3, as DNA: TGCAGTGCCACAAGAGAGACCCAGTACTTC. Translation: CSATRETQYF.

This clone has just one count. The chain employs TRBV6-5 and TRBJ2-3; no reliable D call. The V and J ends lost 0 bases and 4 bases respectively, with 8 bases between them. The CDR3 consists of 14 residues. Germline CDR1 MNHEY, CDR2 SVGAGI. Written as DNA, the CDR3 is TGTGCCAGCAGTTACTCCCTCAGTGCAGATACGCAGTATTTT. This encodes CASSYSLSADTQYF.

V is TRBV5-5 and J is TRBJ2-7; no clear D gene. In germline, CDR1 is SGHKS, CDR2 YYEKEE (reference sequence). The V end was cut by 2 bases, the J end by 0 bases, with 6 bases between. The CDR3 runs to 13 residues. Written as DNA, the CDR3 is TGTGCCAGCAGCTTAACATCCTCCTACGAGCAGTACTTC. Protein sequence: CASSLTSSYEQYF.